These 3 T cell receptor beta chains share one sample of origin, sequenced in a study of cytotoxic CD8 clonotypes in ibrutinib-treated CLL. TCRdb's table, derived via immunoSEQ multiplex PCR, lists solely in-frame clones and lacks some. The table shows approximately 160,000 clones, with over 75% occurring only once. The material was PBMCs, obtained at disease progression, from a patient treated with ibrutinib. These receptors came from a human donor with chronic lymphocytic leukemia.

CDR3 sequence (DNA): TGTGCCAGCAGCGCCCGGGGGATCGACGGTGGCACAGATACGCAGTATTTT. It encodes CASSARGIDGGTDTQYF. The rearrangement links TRBV7-8 to TRBJ2-3; TRBD2 is a possible D gene (6 bases). CDR1 and CDR2 (germline): SGHVS, FQNEAQ. The CDR3 extends over 17 amino acids. Between the trimmed V and J ends, which lost 5 bases and 1 base, there was a span of 19 bases.

The CDR3 loop reads CASRMAETGYTF. The CDR3 DNA is TGTGCCAGCAGGATGGCGGAGACTGGCTACACCTTC. The chain uses TRBV27 and TRBJ1-2; D is uncertain. The germline V and J ends were trimmed by 6 bases and 7 bases, with 12 bases remaining between them. Germline V gives CDR1 MNHEY, CDR2 SMNVEV (reference sequence). CDR3 size: 12 residues.

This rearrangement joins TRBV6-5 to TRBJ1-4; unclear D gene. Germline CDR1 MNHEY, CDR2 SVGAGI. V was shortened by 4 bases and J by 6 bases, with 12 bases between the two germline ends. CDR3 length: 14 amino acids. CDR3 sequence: CASSSISVYEKLFF. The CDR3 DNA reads TGTGCCAGCAGTTCGATTTCGGTATATGAAAAACTGTTTTTT.